This passage covers 15 T cell receptor beta chains from one sample sequenced in a study of T cell repertoires in cytomegalovirus infection. One entry per CDR3 protein results from TCRdb running MiXCR on the reads. The data contain about 180,000 distinct CDR3 sequences, approximately 14% of them singletons. The sample comprised PBMCs. Receptor source: a human donor in good health (CMV status not recorded). Some clones in this sample may be carry-over from other donors' samples.

The chain combines TRBV28 with TRBJ2-7; D remains ambiguous. The CDR3 runs 11 residues. V was trimmed by 4 bases and J by 8 bases, leaving 9 bases between them. Germline CDR1 and CDR2: MDHEN and SYDVKM. The CDR3 bases are TGTGCCAGCAGTTCCCCTCTTAAGCAGTACTTC. The encoded protein is CASSSPLKQYF.

This clonotype was seen at least ten times. The rearrangement joins TRBV7-3 to TRBJ2-7, with 8 positions matching TRBD2. The trim removed 2 bases at V and 2 bases at J, leaving 5 bases unmatched. The CDR3 has 15 residues. CDR1 is SGHTA and CDR2 is FQGTGA in the germline V gene. Written as DNA, the CDR3 is TGTGCCAGCAGCTTACGCGGGGGGCCTCCCTACGAGCAGTACTTC. Residues: CASSLRGGPPYEQYF.

The table lists this clonotype with many counts. The chain carries TRBV7-2 and TRBJ2-1; the D is unclear. CDR1 and CDR2 from the germline V gene are SGHTA and FQGNSA. There are 11 residues in the CDR3. Trimming took off 4 bases at V and 9 bases at J, with 7 bases between the two ends. CDR3: CASSSWGEQFF. CDR3 sequence (DNA): TGTGCCAGCAGCTCGTGGGGTGAGCAGTTCTTC.

This clonotype was counted only a few times. A much larger clone lies one base from this, so it may be a read error. The chain combines TRBV7-2 with TRBJ1-5, with 10 bases lining up with TRBD1. The CDR3 contains 15 residues. Germline CDR1 is SGHTA and CDR2 is FQGNSA. V lost 5 bases to trimming and J lost 7 bases; unmatched junction nucleotides: 8. CDR3 sequence (DNA): TGTGCCAGCAGCACGGGACAGGGGCCATCGCAGCCCCAGCATTTT. Its translation: CASSTGQGPSQPQHF. Together with reference TRBV7-2 and TRBJ1-5, the CDR3 gives the full variable domain: GAGVSQSPSNKVTEKGKDVELRCDPISGHTALYWYRQSLGQGLEFLIYFQGNSAPDKSGLPSDRFSAERTGGSVSTLTIQRTQQEDSAVYLCASSTGQGPSQPQHFGDGTRLSIL.

This clonotype has a handful of counts. V and J are TRBV2 and TRBJ2-5; D uncertain. V lost 6 bases and J lost 5, with 16 bases in between. From germline, CDR1 is SNHLY and CDR2 FYNNEI. This CDR3 is built from 14 residues. This CDR3 reads CASRQSFGWETQYF. The CDR3 nucleotides read TGTGCCAGCAGACAATCTTTTGGTTGGGAGACCCAGTACTTC.

This clonotype has a handful of counts. The rearrangement links TRBV7-9 to TRBJ2-6; tentatively, D is TRBD2 (5 bases). Trimming took 5 bases from V and 1 from J, leaving 9 bases between them. The CDR3 runs to 15 residues. Germline V gives CDR1 SEHNR, CDR2 FQNEAQ (reference sequence). CDR3 coding DNA: TGTGCCAGCAGCGAACGGGAATCTGGGGCCAACGTCCTGACTTTC. This encodes CASSERESGANVLTF.

In this sample, this clonotype turned up many times. V gene TRBV12-3 or TRBV12-4 combines with J gene TRBJ1-2, with D possibly being TRBD1 (5 bases). V was cut by 3 bases and J by 8 bases, with 13 bases left in between. This CDR3 comprises 13 residues. In DNA form, the CDR3 reads TGTGCCAGCAGTTTTCGGCAGGGTTCCGGCTACACCTTC. Amino acid sequence: CASSFRQGSGYTF.

This chain joins TRBV6-5 and TRBJ2-1, with D perhaps given as TRBD1 or TRBD2 (6 bases each). The CDR3 runs 15 residues. V was trimmed by 7 bases and J by 6 bases, leaving 19 bases between them. Germline V gene sequence: CDR1 MNHEY, CDR2 SVGAGI. The CDR3 nucleotides are TGTGCCAGCACTCCCGGGGGCATAGGGTTCAATGAGCAGTTCTTC. This encodes CASTPGGIGFNEQFF.

This clonotype was observed a few times. This chain connects TRBV7-9 to TRBJ1-1; D is ambiguous. This CDR3 spans 14 amino acids. V shed 2 bases and J shed 1 base, with 8 bases lying between them. CDR1 is SEHNR, CDR2 FQNEAQ, per germline (reference sequence). CDR3 in amino acids: CASSLSGTNTEAFF. CDR3 sequence (DNA): TGTGCCAGCAGCTTATCGGGTACGAACACTGAAGCTTTCTTT. Looking up the rest from reference TRBV7-9 and TRBJ1-1 gives the full variable domain: DTGVSQNPRHKITKRGQNVTFRCDPISEHNRLYWYRQTLGQGPEFLTYFQNEAQLEKSRLLSDRFSAERPKGSFSTLEIQRTEQGDSAMYLCASSLSGTNTEAFFGQGTRLTVV.

The rearrangement uses TRBV4-1 and TRBJ2-3, with 11 bases that match TRBD2. V dropped 1 base and J dropped 5; count of bases not matched to a gene: 11. Germline CDR1 and CDR2: MGHRA and YSYEKL. The CDR3 is 18 amino acids. The CDR3 bases are TGCGCCAGCAGCCAAGTAACTAGCGGGGGCCACCCAAAAGATACGCAGTATTTT. Protein: CASSQVTSGGHPKDTQYF.

This clonotype was counted many times. V and J are TRBV28 and TRBJ1-4; D unresolved. The CDR3 is 14 residues long. Germline V gives CDR1 MDHEN, CDR2 SYDVKM. V gave up 3 bases and J gave up 7 bases, with 12 bases separating them. CDR3 loop: CASSLSGSSEKLFF. CDR3 nucleotide sequence: TGTGCCAGCAGTTTGTCGGGGTCGAGTGAAAAACTGTTTTTT.

The chain employs TRBV28 and TRBJ1-5; 7 bases align to TRBD1. Trimming took 5 bases from V and 5 from J; bases not matched to a gene: 9. Germline V gene sequence: CDR1 MDHEN, CDR2 SYDVKM. The CDR3 totals 15 residues. In nucleotides, the CDR3 is TGTGCCAGCAGTGCGACAGGGTTGGGGGATCAGCCCCAGCATTTT. Protein: CASSATGLGDQPQHF. Together with reference TRBV28 and TRBJ1-5, the CDR3 gives the full variable domain: DVKVTQSSRYLVKRTGEKVFLECVQDMDHENMFWYRQDPGLGLRLIYFSYDVKMKEKGDIPEGYSVSREKKERFSLILESASTNQTSMYLCASSATGLGDQPQHFGDGTRLSIL.

The V call is TRBV12-3 or TRBV12-4, the J call TRBJ1-1, with a possible D match to TRBD1 (5 bases). Trimming left V 6 bases short and J 13 bases short, with 18 bases between. The CDR3 loop spans 12 amino acids. CDR3 nucleotide sequence: TGTGCCAGCAGCCCTTCGGATATAGGGGTTTTCTTT. It is translated as CASSPSDIGVFF.

This clonotype was recorded many times. The V gene is TRBV7-9, the J gene TRBJ2-2; 8 nucleotides match TRBD1. V lost 5 bases to trimming and J lost 3 bases; unmatched junction nucleotides: 8. CDR3 length equals 16 residues. Per germline, CDR1 SEHNR and CDR2 FQNEAQ (reference sequence). CDR3 residues: CASSPRGQRDTGELFF. The CDR3 bases are TGTGCCAGCAGCCCCAGGGGGCAGAGAGACACCGGGGAGCTGTTTTTT. The entire variable domain, with the rest obtained from reference TRBV7-9 and TRBJ2-2, is as follows: DTGVSQNPRHKITKRGQNVTFRCDPISEHNRLYWYRQTLGQGPEFLTYFQNEAQLEKSRLLSDRFSAERPKGSFSTLEIQRTEQGDSAMYLCASSPRGQRDTGELFFGEGSRLTVL.

This clonotype was observed a handful of times. This chain joins TRBV10-3 and TRBJ2-5; no clear D. Germline CDR1 is ENHRY and CDR2 is SYGVKD. The V end was cut by 3 bases, the J end by 5 bases, with 4 bases between. This CDR3 is 11 amino acids long. The CDR3 region has the DNA TGTGCCATCAGTGAATTGGAGACCCAGTACTTC. Translating gives CAISELETQYF.